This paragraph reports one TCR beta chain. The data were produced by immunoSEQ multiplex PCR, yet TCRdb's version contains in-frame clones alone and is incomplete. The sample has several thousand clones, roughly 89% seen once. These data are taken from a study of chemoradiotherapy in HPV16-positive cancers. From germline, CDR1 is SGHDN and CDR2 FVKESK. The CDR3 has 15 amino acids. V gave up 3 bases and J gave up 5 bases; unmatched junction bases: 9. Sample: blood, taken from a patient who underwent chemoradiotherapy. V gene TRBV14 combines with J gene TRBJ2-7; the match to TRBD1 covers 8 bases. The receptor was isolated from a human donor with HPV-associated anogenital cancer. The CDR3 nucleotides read TGTGCCAGCAGCCATGCCGACAGGGGAAGACACGAGCAGTACTTC. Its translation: CASSHADRGRHEQYF.